This T cell receptor (beta chain) came from a study of T cells after posttransplantation cyclophosphamide (dated by TCRdb to about 2016). Background for the entire study: Using TRB sequencing, the study followed how the T cell repertoire rebuilt after myeloablative bone marrow transplantation with posttransplantation cyclophosphamide given as GVHD prophylaxis. Public TRB sequences were searched against a database of over 3,600 sequences associated with responses to pathogens, tumor antigens, self-antigens and alloantigens. Up to roughly 3 additional blood samples from 2 to 5.2 years after transplant were also TRB-sequenced in 3 patients, as was pretransplant blood from 4 patients. Antigen receptor sequencing was done on samples from some 34 PTCy-treated patients and from over 15 related bone marrow donors of those patients. Because TRA and TRB clonality correlated tightly in roughly nine samples, later TCR analyses were limited to TRB. Blood from every one of the 30 to 40 PTCy patients who had 1-year posttransplant specimens underwent TRB sequencing.

A control cohort of roughly 10 patients who had been given myeloablative marrow transplants with methotrexate plus a calcineurin inhibitor was sampled 1 year after transplant. Mononuclear cells from peripheral blood and bone marrow were separated by Ficoll-Hypaque density centrifugation and then cryopreserved. Genomic DNA was used for TRB sequencing, which was performed with the immunoSEQ assay at survey resolution or with the hsTCRB kit. Turning to the authors' computational methods: The immunoSEQ software was used for initial read processing, and the LymphoSeq R package was used for repertoire analyses. Clonality was calculated as 1 minus normalized Shannon entropy, and the Gini coefficient was also calculated for each TRB dataset. Phenotypes of unsorted samples were inferred by mapping TRB sequences from sorted subsets of the recipient or donor onto unsorted samples of the same recipient. The immuneACCESS repertoire file appears here via TCRdb, limited to in-frame rearrangements. These files lack a portion of the clones; in checked studies, under half of the deficit traces to unresolved V genes, and the cause of the others is not known. The V and J calls and clone size were taken over from that table, and D and trimming were inferred from the DNA. This sample holds more than 20,000 clones; around 90% were observed only once. 8.2% of the sample is held by the ten biggest clonotypes.

What the authors observed across the whole study: Across roughly 45 patients, recipient CMV seropositivity and CMV reactivation were highly associated with TRB clonality; PTCy diversity was similar to CNI/methotrexate controls. Donor-recipient similarity was low at 1-2 months but rose over the first year, and later blood repertoires were often dominated by donor CD8+ memory clones. The TRB repertoires of T cells infiltrating skin or GI tract showed only limited overlap with the TRB repertoires of T cells in blood.

Points on this clone: The clone's antigen remains unknown. At one of its ends the junction is not consistent with the germline gene, which may arise from a read error.

The germline V gene (reference sequence) sets CDR1 to SSHAT and CDR2 to FNYEAQ. The CDR3, cysteine through phenylalanine, is 15 amino acids long. Left in the record is the CDR3 DNA by itself, 45 bases read in frame from the first base. The chain employs TRBV7-7 and TRBJ2-5, with a weak D call of TRBD1 (6 bases match). The clonotype originates from a female patient aged 50-65 years who received an allogeneic stem cell transplant from an unrelated donor, was CMV-positive, and had chronic GVHD only. Some T cells may originate with the graft donor following a transplant. The source material was PBMCs, sampled after an allogeneic stem cell transplant with a calcineurin inhibitor and methotrexate. The CDR3 corresponds to CASSPLGHTQETQYF. Here is the DNA: TGTGCTAGCAGCCCCCTGGGACACACACAAGAGACCCAGTACTTC.